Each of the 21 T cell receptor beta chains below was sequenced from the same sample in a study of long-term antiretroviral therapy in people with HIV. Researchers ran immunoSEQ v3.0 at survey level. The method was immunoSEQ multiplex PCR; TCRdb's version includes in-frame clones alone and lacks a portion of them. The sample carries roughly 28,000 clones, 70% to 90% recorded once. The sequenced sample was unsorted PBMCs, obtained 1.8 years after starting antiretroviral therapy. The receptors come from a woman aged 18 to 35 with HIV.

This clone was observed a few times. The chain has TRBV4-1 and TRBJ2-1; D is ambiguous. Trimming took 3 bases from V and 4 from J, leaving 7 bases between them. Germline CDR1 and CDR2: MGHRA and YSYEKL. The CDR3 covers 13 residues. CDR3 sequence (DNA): TGCGCCAGCAGCCAGTCTGGGTACAATGAGCAGTTCTTC. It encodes CASSQSGYNEQFF.

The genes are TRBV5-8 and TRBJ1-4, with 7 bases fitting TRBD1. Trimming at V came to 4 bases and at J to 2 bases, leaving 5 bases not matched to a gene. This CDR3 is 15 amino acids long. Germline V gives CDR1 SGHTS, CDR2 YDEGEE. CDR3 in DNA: TGTGCCAGCAGCCAGGGGGAAGGGACTAATGAAAAACTGTTTTTT. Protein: CASSQGEGTNEKLFF.

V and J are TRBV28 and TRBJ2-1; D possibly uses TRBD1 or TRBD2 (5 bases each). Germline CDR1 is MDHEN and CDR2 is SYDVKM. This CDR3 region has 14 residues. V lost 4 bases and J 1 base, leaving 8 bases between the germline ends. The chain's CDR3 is CASSSGRSYNEQFF. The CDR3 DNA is TGTGCCAGCAGTTCGGGACGGTCCTACAATGAGCAGTTCTTC.

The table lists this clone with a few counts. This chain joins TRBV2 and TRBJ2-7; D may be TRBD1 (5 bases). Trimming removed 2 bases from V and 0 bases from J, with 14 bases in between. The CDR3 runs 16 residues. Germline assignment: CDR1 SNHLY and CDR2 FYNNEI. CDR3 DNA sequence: TGTGCCAGCAGTGAACTAACAGGTGAGGTCTCCTACGAGCAGTACTTC. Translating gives CASSELTGEVSYEQYF.

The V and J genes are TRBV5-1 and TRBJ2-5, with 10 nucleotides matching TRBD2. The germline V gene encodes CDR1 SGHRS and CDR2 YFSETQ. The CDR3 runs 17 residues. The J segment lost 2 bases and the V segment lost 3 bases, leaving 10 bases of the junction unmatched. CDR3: CASSYLAGEPPQETQYF. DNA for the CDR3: TGCGCCAGCAGCTACCTAGCGGGAGAACCCCCACAAGAGACCCAGTACTTC.

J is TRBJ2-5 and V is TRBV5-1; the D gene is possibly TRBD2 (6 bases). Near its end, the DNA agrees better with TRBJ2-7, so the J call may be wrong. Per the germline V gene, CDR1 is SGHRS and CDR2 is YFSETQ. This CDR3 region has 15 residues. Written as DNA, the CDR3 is TGCGCCAGCAGCCCCCCGGGGGTACTTACCTACGAGCAGTACTTC. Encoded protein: CASSPPGVLTYEQYF.

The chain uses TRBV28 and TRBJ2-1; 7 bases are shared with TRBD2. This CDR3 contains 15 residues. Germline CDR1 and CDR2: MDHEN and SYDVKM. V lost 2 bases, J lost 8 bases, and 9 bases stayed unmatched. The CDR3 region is CASSLSQGGWDEQFF. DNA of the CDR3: TGTGCCAGCAGTTTAAGTCAGGGAGGGTGGGATGAGCAGTTCTTC. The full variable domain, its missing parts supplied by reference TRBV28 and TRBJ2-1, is DVKVTQSSRYLVKRTGEKVFLECVQDMDHENMFWYRQDPGLGLRLIYFSYDVKMKEKGDIPEGYSVSREKKERFSLILESASTNQTSMYLCASSLSQGGWDEQFFGPGTRLTVL.

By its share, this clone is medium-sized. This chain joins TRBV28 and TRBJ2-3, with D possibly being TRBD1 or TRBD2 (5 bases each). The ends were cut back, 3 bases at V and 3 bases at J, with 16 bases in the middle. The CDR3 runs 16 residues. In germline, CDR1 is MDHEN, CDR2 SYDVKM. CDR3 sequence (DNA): TGTGCCAGCAGTTTGGTACCAGTGGGGGTAACAGATACGCAGTATTTT. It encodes CASSLVPVGVTDTQYF.

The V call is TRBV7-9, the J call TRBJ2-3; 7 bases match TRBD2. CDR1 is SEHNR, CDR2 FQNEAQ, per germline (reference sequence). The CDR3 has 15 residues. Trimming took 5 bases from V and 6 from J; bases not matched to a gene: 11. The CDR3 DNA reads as TGTGCCAGCAGCGCCCGGACTAGTGAGTTGGATACGCAGTATTTT. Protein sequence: CASSARTSELDTQYF.

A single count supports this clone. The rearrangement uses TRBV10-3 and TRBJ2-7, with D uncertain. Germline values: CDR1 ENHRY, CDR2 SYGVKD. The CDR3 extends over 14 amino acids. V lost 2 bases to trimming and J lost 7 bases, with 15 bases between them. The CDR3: CAISESRPTGEQYF. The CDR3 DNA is TGTGCCATCAGTGAGAGTCGCCCCACCGGGGAGCAGTACTTC.

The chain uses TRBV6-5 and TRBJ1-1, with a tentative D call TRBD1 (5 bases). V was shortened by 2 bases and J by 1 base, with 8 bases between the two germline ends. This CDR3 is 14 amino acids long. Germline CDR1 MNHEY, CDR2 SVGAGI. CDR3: CASSYQGPNTEAFF. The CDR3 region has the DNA TGTGCCAGCAGTTACCAGGGACCGAACACTGAAGCTTTCTTT.

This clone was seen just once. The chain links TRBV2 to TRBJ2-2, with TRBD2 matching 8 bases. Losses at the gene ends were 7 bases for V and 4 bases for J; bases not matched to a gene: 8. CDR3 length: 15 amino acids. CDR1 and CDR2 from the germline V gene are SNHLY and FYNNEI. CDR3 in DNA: TGTGCCAGCAAGAAACGGGAGGGCGGCACCGGGGAGCTGTTTTTT. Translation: CASKKREGGTGELFF.

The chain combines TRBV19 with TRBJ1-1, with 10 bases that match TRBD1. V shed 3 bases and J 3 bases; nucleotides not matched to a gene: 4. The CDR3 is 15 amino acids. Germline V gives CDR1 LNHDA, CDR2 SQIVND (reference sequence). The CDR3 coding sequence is TGTGCCAGTAGTATCAGGACAGGGGGATACACTGAAGCTTTCTTT. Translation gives CASSIRTGGYTEAFF.

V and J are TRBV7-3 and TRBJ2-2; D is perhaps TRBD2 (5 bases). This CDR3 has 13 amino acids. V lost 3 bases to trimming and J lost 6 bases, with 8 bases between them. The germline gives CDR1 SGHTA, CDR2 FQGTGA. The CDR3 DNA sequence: TGTGCCAGCAGCTTTAAGGGAGCCGGGGAGCTGTTTTTT. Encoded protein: CASSFKGAGELFF. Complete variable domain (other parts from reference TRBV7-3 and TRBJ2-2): GAGVSQTPSNKVTEKGKYVELRCDPISGHTALYWYRQSLGQGPEFLIYFQGTGAADDSGLPNDRFFAVRPEGSVSTLKIQRTERGDSAVYLCASSFKGAGELFFGEGSRLTVL.

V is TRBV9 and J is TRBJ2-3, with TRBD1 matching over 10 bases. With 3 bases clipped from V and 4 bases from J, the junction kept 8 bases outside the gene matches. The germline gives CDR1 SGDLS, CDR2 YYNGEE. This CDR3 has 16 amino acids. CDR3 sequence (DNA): TGTGCCAGCAGCGCCAGACAGGGGGCGGTGGCAGATACGCAGTATTTT. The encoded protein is CASSARQGAVADTQYF.

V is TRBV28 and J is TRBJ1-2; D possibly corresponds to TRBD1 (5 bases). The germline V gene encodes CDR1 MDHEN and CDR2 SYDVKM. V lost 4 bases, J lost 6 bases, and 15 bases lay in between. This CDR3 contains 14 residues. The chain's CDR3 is CASSWIPRGDGYTF. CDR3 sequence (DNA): TGTGCCAGCAGTTGGATCCCCCGGGGCGATGGCTACACCTTC.

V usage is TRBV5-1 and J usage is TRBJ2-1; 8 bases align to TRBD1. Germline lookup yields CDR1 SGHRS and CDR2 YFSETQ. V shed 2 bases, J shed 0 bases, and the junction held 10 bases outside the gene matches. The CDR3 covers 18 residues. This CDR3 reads CASSFPGQVTSSYNEQFF. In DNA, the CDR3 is TGCGCCAGCAGCTTCCCGGGACAGGTAACGAGCTCCTACAATGAGCAGTTCTTC. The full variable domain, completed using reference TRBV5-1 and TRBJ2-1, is KAGVTQTPRYLIKTRGQQVTLSCSPISGHRSVSWYQQTPGQGLQFLFEYFSETQRNKGNFPGRFSGRQFSNSRSEMNVSTLELGDSALYLCASSFPGQVTSSYNEQFFGPGTRLTVL.

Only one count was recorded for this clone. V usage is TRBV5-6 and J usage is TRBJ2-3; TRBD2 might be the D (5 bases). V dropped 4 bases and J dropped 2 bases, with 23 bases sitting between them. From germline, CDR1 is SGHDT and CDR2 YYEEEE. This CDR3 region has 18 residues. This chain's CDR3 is CASSISASVPEATDTQYF. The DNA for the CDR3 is TGTGCCAGCAGCATATCGGCATCGGTGCCGGAGGCCACAGATACGCAGTATTTT. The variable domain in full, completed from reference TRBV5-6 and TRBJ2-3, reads DAGVTQSPTHLIKTRGQQVTLRCSPKSGHDTVSWYQQALGQGPQFIFQYYEEEERQRGNFPDRFSGHQFPNYSSELNVNALLLGDSALYLCASSISASVPEATDTQYFGPGTRLTVL.

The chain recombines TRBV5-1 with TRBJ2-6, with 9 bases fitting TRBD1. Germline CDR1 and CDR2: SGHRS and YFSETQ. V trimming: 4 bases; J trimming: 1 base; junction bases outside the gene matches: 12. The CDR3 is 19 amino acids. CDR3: CASSPGIGQGFSGANVLTF. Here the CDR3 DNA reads TGCGCCAGCAGCCCTGGCATAGGACAGGGGTTTTCTGGGGCCAACGTCCTGACTTTC.

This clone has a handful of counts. CDR3 sequence reads: CATQGAARTEAFF. The CDR3 DNA reads TGTGCCACCCAGGGCGCTGCGCGGACTGAAGCTTTCTTT. This chain links TRBV28 with TRBJ1-1; D is perhaps TRBD1 (5 bases). The germline V gene has CDR1 MDHEN and CDR2 SYDVKM. Trimming shortened V by 10 bases and J by 5 bases, and 17 bases separated the two germline ends. This CDR3 is built from 13 residues.

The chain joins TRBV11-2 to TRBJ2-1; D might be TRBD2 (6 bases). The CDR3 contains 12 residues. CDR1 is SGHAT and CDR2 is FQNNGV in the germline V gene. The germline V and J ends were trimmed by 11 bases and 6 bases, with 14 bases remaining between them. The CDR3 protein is CAYSGPFNEQFF. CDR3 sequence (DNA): TGTGCCTACAGCGGGCCTTTCAATGAGCAGTTCTTC. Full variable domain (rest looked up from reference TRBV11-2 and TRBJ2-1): EAGVAQSPRYKIIEKRQSVAFWCNPISGHATLYWYQQILGQGPKLLIQFQNNGVVDDSQLPKDRFSAERLKGVDSTLKIQPAKLEDSAVYLCAYSGPFNEQFFGPGTRLTVL.